The clone carrying this T cell receptor (beta chain) was observed at least ten times. It was with a sample-barcoded 5' primer and a J-beta primer mix that a second PCR of roughly 7 to 11 cycles was run. Any given sample supplied a minimum of 2.5 million CDR3-containing paired-end reads. TCRdb reanalysed the 5' RACE reads using MiXCR and keeps one entry per CDR3 protein. The sample includes around 800,000 distinct CDR3 sequences, 40% to 50% of them seen just once. These data are taken from a study of blood T cells in healthy people across ages. With 7 bases clipped from V and 2 bases from J, the junction kept 7 bases outside the gene matches. The CDR3 extends over 13 amino acids. CDR1 is SQVTM and CDR2 is ANQGSEA in the germline V gene.

This chain joins TRBV29-1 and TRBJ2-7; 8 bases line up with TRBD1. The sample was blood. This TCR was sampled from a man between 60 and 70 years old in good health. CDR3 protein: CSARTGTAYEQYF. The CDR3 region has the DNA TGCAGCGCCCGGACAGGGACCGCCTACGAGCAGTACTTC.